This T cell receptor (beta chain) was captured in a study of metastatic and nonmetastatic thyroid tumors. As for the study in general: Where malignant and benign thyroid patients were concerned, repertoires were compared across blood and tumor or nodule tissue. Study-wide findings and caveats: Malignant thyroid tumors reportedly had TCR beta diversity that was significantly higher than in benign nodules, in blood and tumor.

Worth noting for this clone: Its specificity is unknown.

V lost 4 bases to trimming and J lost 14 bases, with 22 bases between them. The CDR3 sequence is 14 residues long. The germline CDR1 and CDR2 sequences are SGHNT and YYREEE (reference sequence). There were no patients who had received any treatment before thyroid surgery. TCRdb re-called the PCR reads through MiXCR. The sample has about 20,000 clones; roughly 20% are singletons. The sequencing sample was made of blood. This chain uses TRBV5-4 with TRBJ2-1; the D call may be TRBD1 or TRBD2 (5 bases each). The receptor was isolated from a female donor with papillary thyroid cancer or a benign thyroid nodule (not recorded which). Some clones in this sample may be carry-over from other donors' samples. CDR3 DNA: TGTGCCAGCAGCCCCCCCGGGACCAAGGACGTGGAGTTCTTC. It encodes CASSPPGTKDVEFF.